The following is a T cell receptor (beta chain) sequence with its context. The antigen is unknown. Each cDNA molecule carried a unique molecular identifier. One entry per CDR3 protein, called by TCRdb with MiXCR from the 5' RACE reads. There are 20,000 to 30,000 distinct CDR3 sequences in the sample; around 4% occur only once, and 15% to 19% lies in the top ten. The CDR3 runs 13 residues. V gave up 4 bases and J gave up 0 bases, with 6 bases separating them. CDR1 is SGHNT, CDR2 YYREEE, per germline (reference sequence). The entry originates in a study of early T cells in non-severe SARS-CoV-2 infection. Study information: Investigators sequenced bulk RNA drawn from unsorted whole blood, and chains remained unpaired. Study-level points and caveats: VDJdb matches were skewed toward anti-spike CD8 T cell responses.

Sequencing was carried out using whole blood. The sequence was collected from an adult who was a healthcare worker with PCR-confirmed SARS-CoV-2 infection or an uninfected control (not recorded which). This rearrangement joins TRBV5-4 to TRBJ2-3; D unresolved. The CDR3 region has the DNA TGTGCCAGCAGCCAGACTAGCACAGATACGCAGTATTTT. The encoded protein is CASSQTSTDTQYF.